This paragraph covers one TCR beta chain sequence. Its antigen is undetermined. The data derive from a study of early stage breast cancer tumors. Study-level findings and limits: Enriched TCRB sequences shared across patients were mostly commonly generated sequences.

The method was immunoSEQ multiplex PCR; TCRdb's version includes in-frame clones alone and lacks a portion of them. The sample lists about 7,600 clones; approximately 67% were seen once. The CDR3 spans 15 residues. Germline loops: CDR1 MDHEN, CDR2 SYDVKM. V was cut by 3 bases and J by 7 bases, with 15 bases left in between. The rearrangement links TRBV28 to TRBJ1-4; no reliable D call. The specimen sequenced was breast tumor tissue. The source of this sequence is a person aged 70 to 85 with breast cancer. CDR3 loop: CASSLEGRAGEKLFF. In DNA form, the CDR3 reads TGTGCCAGCAGTTTGGAGGGAAGGGCGGGTGAAAAACTGTTTTTT.